Listed below are T cell receptor beta chains from one sample, sequenced in a study of radiation and T cells in renal cell carcinoma. TCRdb keeps only in-frame clones here, not all; method: immunoSEQ multiplex PCR. The sample gives roughly 100,000 clones, less than 90% of which show up once; approximately 8% is in the top ten. Sequencing was performed on blood, taken from a patient whose treatment included radiotherapy and nephrectomy. The source is a man aged 50-60 years with renal cell carcinoma. Each CDR3 is given with its conserved first and last residue. Not all rows give a size; the values are once, few, many and, for expanded clones, a class.

j_call clone_size v_call cdr3_aa
TRBJ2-3 NA TRBV30 CAWTSGTSTDTQYF
TRBJ1-1 NA TRBV29-1 CSVEGRGKAFF
TRBJ2-5 NA TRBV29-1 CSVSPGLIKGETQYF
TRBJ1-2 few TRBV18 CASSPDRDRGYYGYTF
TRBJ1-2 NA TRBV12-5 CASGLMGGDYTF
TRBJ2-7 NA TRBV28 CASSVSAISSYEQYF
TRBJ2-3 NA TRBV27 CASSLWGKSTDTQYF
TRBJ2-5 NA TRBV4-1 CASSHWRKETQYF
TRBJ2-3 NA TRBV28 CASRKGAGTDTQYF
TRBJ2-3 NA TRBV9 CASSVISATTDTQYF
TRBJ2-1 NA TRBV9 CASSSRNVGPYNEQFF
TRBJ1-4 NA TRBV11-2 CASSYRGRSSEKLFF
TRBJ1-4 NA TRBV4-3 CASSQSMRERGEKLFF
TRBJ1-1 few TRBV27 CASSLFRNTEAFF
TRBJ1-4 once TRBV29-1 CSVDSGTGENEKLFF
TRBJ1-2 NA TRBV27 CASSQTGWGNYGYTF
TRBJ1-5 NA TRBV2 CASSGLGSNQPQHF
TRBJ1-2 NA TRBV5-6 CASSWVATGRTF
TRBJ2-5 NA TRBV4-3 CASSRESPGTQYF
TRBJ1-2 NA TRBV19 CASSERHQTNYGYTF
TRBJ2-2 NA TRBV11-3 CASRRAGGHTGELFF
TRBJ1-5 once TRBV7-9 CASSFGGDNQPQHF
TRBJ1-2 NA TRBV7-9 CASTRQGASYGYTF
TRBJ1-1 once TRBV28 CASSPPGSATEAFF
TRBJ2-3 NA TRBV6-5 CASSYSMGRGDTQYF
TRBJ2-1 NA TRBV5-1 CASSTLVGGTNEQFF
TRBJ1-2 NA TRBV6-5 CASRGRGDHGYTF
TRBJ2-6 NA TRBV2 CASSEQLTGANVLTF
TRBJ1-2 NA TRBV10-3 CATATGSGGYTF
TRBJ1-1 NA TRBV2 CASSYITEAFF
TRBJ2-7 NA TRBV5-4 CASSLGLAGEEQYF
TRBJ2-3 NA TRBV7-2 CASSPRATDTQYF
TRBJ1-1 once TRBV5-1 CASSFTRDTEAFF
TRBJ2-2 NA TRBV7-3 CASSLGGTQHGELFF
TRBJ2-3 few TRBV9 CASSVGTDTSTDTQYF
TRBJ1-2 NA TRBV9 CASSKQGAFGYTF
TRBJ1-4 NA TRBV6-5 CASSYRPPGQREKLFF
TRBJ2-3 NA TRBV7-9 CASSPRGGLTDTQYF
TRBJ1-1 NA TRBV5-4 CASSLGAGAERGAFF
TRBJ2-2 NA TRBV11-3 CASSYGGRRNTGELFF
TRBJ2-3 once TRBV5-1 CASTDTIGRTDTQYF
TRBJ1-1 few TRBV6-5 CASRLTGRTEAFF
TRBJ2-3 NA TRBV30 CAWSVPSSGGYTQYF
TRBJ2-7 NA TRBV6-6 CASRRTGGSYEQYF
TRBJ2-2 NA TRBV7-3 CASSVTGELFF
TRBJ2-6 NA TRBV9 CASSVPHEGSGANVLTF
TRBJ2-7 NA TRBV6-5 CASSYAGTGVRGEQYF
TRBJ1-2 NA TRBV28 CASSLYRVGGYTF
TRBJ1-1 NA TRBV18 CASSPHPWGRIDYTEAFF
TRBJ2-7 NA TRBV6-5 CASSYSDREYF
TRBJ1-2 NA TRBV20-1 CSVEGNGYTF
TRBJ2-7 NA TRBV6-1 CASSEALVRARYEQYF
TRBJ2-7 NA TRBV5-1 CASSLNGGGSIYEQYF
TRBJ2-5 NA TRBV7-2 CASSPGLAGGRETQYF